The present entry profiles one T cell receptor beta chain with its context. What it binds is not known. This sample was included in a study of cytomegalovirus exposure and HLA in healthy donors. General study results and limits: According to a later analysis, donors in an Asian-associated ancestry cluster reportedly had fewer N-insertions than the 666-donor mean.

The CDR3 contains 14 residues. The ends were cut back, 3 bases at V and 4 bases at J, with 11 bases in the middle. Germline CDR1 reads SGHDT; CDR2 reads YYEEEE. Vbeta (60) and Jbeta (13) primers were used in the PCR. The method was immunoSEQ multiplex PCR; TCRdb's version includes in-frame clones alone and lacks a portion of them. Counted here are 140,000 to 150,000 clones, about 80% occurring once; the ten biggest clones make up under 10%. This TCR came from a woman aged 55-70 years in good health and CMV-seropositive. The sample comprised PBMCs. The chain joins TRBV5-6 to TRBJ1-3; D uncertain. As DNA, the CDR3 is TGTGCCAGCAGCTACCGATCGGGGGGAAACACCATATATTTT. Its translation is CASSYRSGGNTIYF.